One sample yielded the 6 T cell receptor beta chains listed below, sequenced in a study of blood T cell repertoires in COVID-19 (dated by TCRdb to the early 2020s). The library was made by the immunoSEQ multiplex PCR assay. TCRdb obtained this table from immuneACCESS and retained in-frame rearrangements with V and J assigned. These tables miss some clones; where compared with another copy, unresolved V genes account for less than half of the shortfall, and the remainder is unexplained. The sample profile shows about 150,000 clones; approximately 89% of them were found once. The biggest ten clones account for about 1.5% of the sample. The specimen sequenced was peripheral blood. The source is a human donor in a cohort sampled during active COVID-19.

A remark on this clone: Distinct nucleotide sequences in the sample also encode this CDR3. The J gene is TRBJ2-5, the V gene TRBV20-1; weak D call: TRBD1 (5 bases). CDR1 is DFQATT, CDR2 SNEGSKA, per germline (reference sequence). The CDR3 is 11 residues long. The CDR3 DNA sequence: TGCAGCGCTGGGGCTCAAGAGACCCAGTACTTC. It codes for CSAGAQETQYF.

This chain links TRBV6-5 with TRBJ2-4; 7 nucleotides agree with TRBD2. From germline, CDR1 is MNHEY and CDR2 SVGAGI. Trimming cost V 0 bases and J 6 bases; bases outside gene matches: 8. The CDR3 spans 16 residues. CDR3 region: CASSYSPGRAGNIQYF. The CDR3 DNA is TGTGCCAGCAGTTACTCGCCGGGGAGGGCGGGAAACATTCAGTACTTC.

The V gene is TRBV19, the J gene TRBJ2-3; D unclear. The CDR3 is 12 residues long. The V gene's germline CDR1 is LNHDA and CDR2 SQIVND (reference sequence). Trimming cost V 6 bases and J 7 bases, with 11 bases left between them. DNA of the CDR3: TGTGCCAGTAGCGAAGGCAGGCATACGCAGTATTTT. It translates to CASSEGRHTQYF.

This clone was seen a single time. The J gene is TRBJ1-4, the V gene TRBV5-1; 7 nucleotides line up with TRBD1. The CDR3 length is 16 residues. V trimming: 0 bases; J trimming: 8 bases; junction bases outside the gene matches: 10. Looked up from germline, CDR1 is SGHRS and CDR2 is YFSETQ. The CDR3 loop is CASSLADGTVAEKLFF. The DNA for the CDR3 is TGCGCCAGCAGCTTGGCCGACGGGACAGTCGCCGAAAAACTGTTTTTT.

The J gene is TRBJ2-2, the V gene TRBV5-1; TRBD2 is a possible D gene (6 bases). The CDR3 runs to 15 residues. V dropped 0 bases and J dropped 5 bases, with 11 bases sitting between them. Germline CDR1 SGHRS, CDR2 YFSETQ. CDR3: CASSLGPGGTGELFF. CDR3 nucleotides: TGCGCCAGCAGCTTGGGTCCAGGAGGGACCGGGGAGCTGTTTTTT.

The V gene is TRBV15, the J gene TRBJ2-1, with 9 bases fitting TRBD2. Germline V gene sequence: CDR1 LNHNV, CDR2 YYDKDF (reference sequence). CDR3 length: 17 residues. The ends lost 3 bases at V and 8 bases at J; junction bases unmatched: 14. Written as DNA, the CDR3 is TGTGCCACCAGCAGCGTCGGAGCGGGGGGCTGGGAAGATGAGCAGTTCTTC. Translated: CATSSVGAGGWEDEQFF.